What follows is one T cell receptor (beta chain) and its context. A single count supports this clone. Its antigen remains undetermined. Per-base quality was not reported, and no clone a single base away is much larger than it. Taken from cysteine to phenylalanine, the CDR3 has 14 residues. The sequence is cut down to CDR3 DNA, 42 bases in frame from base 1. V lost 2 bases and J lost 5 bases; the stretch between them is 10 bases long. The germline V gene specifies SGHVS as CDR1 and FNYEAQ as CDR2. This record comes from a study of cytomegalovirus exposure and HLA in healthy donors (dated by TCRdb to 2016 to 2017). Some background on the complete study: An earlier analysis of 550 to 700 of the donors reported roughly 300 Gb of sequence data and 117 million unique TCR beta sequences from 150 million to 200 million T cells. Of the approximately 400 genotyped donors, roughly 80% fell in the genetic ancestry cluster associated with self-reported Caucasian donors. Using immunosequencing, the study profiled T cell repertoires from approximately 700 subjects and related those repertoires to cytomegalovirus serostatus. The aim of the study was to test whether cataloging public T cell receptors could identify signatures of past pathogen exposure. Both class I and class II loci were covered by HLA typing, at four-digit resolution. An earlier analysis of fewer than 700 of the donors applied high-throughput TCR beta sequencing to assess whether each TCR beta V gene segment acted as functional or pseudogenic. The later analysis used no new phenotypic data to find candidate immune exposures, relying instead on TCR beta sequences and their occurrence across donors. Roughly 5 DR-DQ haplotypes were handled as single units for association and clustering, since linkage in the cohort was strong. Along with the roughly 610-subject first cohort, a separate validation cohort of over 90 different subjects was used. In a later genetic analysis, genome-wide SNP genotypes for about three fifths of the roughly 670 donors were used, and that subset was treated as a discovery cohort. To predict cytomegalovirus infection status, the study brought together high-throughput TCR immunosequencing, statistical association of individual TCRs with disease status, and machine learning. Among roughly 400 genotyped donors of the cohort, an average of roughly 230,000 unique TCR beta nucleotide sequences was sequenced per donor, of which roughly 17% were non-productive. Donor age, sex, ethnicity and CMV serostatus were collected together with the repertoire data. To study patterns of TCR occurrence, a later analysis re-analyzed previously published TCR beta repertoires from around 670 donors and added high-resolution HLA genotyping. Typing coverage varied by locus: about 620-640 donors for A, B, C, DRB1 and DQB1; roughly 510 for DQA1; over 600 for DPA1; roughly 450 for DPB1. About 320 gigabases of sequencing data and 70 million to 100 million unique TCR sequences were included in an early release covering around 600 HLA-typed donors. All discovery cohort repertoires had been generated on a single sequencing platform.

The library came from the immunoSEQ multiplex PCR assay. A mixture of 60 forward primers for TCR Vbeta segments and 13 reverse primers for TCR Jbeta segments was used in the multiplex PCR. The CDR3 region of rearranged TCR beta genes was amplified from genomic DNA by a multiplex PCR assay. Amplified TCR beta libraries were sequenced as 87-base-pair reads on the Illumina HiSeq System. For the original study's pipeline: Across the roughly 700 repertoires, a later analysis counted 80 million or so unique TCR beta chains, around 10 million of which were shared by at least two donors. Raw reads were error-corrected and collapsed into unique sequences by a nearest-neighbor algorithm in which closely related sequences were merged to remove PCR and sequencing errors. V, D and J gene segments were assigned by aligning CDR3 sequences to IMGT reference sequences. For a sequence to be retained, a match of at least six nucleotides to both a V gene segment and a J gene segment was required. A rearrangement was called productive if the CDR3 had no stop codons and remained in frame with V and J, and every other rearrangement was called non-productive. Following IMGT convention, CDR3 was defined as the stretch from the second conserved V-encoded cysteine to the conserved J-encoded phenylalanine. Sequences without an unambiguous match to a single V gene segment were excluded from the earlier analysis of approximately 600 of the donors. In an earlier analysis of approximately 550 of the donors, V segments were called functional above 56.7% productive rearrangements and were called segregating when the between-donor standard deviation exceeded 5%. A statistical classification framework was developed to diagnose cytomegalovirus status using the catalog of TCR beta chain sequences. V and J gene assignment, in a later analysis, came from comparing TCR nucleotide sequences with IMGT/GENE-DB human TR gene sequences. A later analysis assigned CDR3 sequences and most-parsimonious VDJ recombination scenarios with the TCRdist pipeline. In a later analysis, each TCR beta chain was defined by its CDR3 amino acid sequence together with its V-gene family, and reads without a unique V-gene family were excluded. A later analysis removed roughly 590 highly shared, low-generation-probability nucleotide sequences to deal with suspected cross-contamination and a sequencing artifact. A later analysis calculated a clonal expansion index for each public chain from normalized within-repertoire ranks of inferred template counts. In a later analysis, generation probabilities were computed with a VDJ recombination model fitted to out-of-frame rearrangements, and the resulting probabilities were checked against IGoR. In a later analysis, TCR-TCR, TCR-HLA and TCR-CMV co-occurrence was scored with hypergeometric tests, and a repertoire-size bias correction was applied to TCR pairs. A later analysis estimated false discovery rates by permuting HLA or CMV assignments 20 times. In a later analysis, co-occurring TCRs were grouped with DBSCAN, and TCRdist sequence similarity was added when clustering was performed within HLA-allele-positive subsets. Repertoires with fewer than 30,000 or more than 120,000 public chains, plus five repertoires with anomalous nucleotide sharing, were excluded from co-occurrence clustering. Imported from immuneACCESS, the table was reduced by TCRdb to in-frame sequences with V and J called. These copies leave out some clones; in studies compared against another copy, an unresolved V gene accounts for under half, and the cause of the remainder is not known. That table furnishes V, J and clone size, whereas the DNA furnished D and trimming. This sample holds under 200,000 clones; around 80% were observed only once. The top ten clones comprise approximately 6.8% of the sample.

The full study reports these points: According to a later analysis, parvovirus B19, influenza, CMV and Epstein-Barr virus appeared linked to several top co-occurrence clusters. Across donors, most TCR sequences were observed very rarely, whereas some public TCRs were present in many individuals. Cytomegalovirus status was reported to be diagnosed by the classifier with high specificity and sensitivity in both the original and validation cohorts. The presence/absence analyses assumed that sequencing depth was roughly uniform across donors, and that assumption may not be true. Only TCR beta chains were sequenced in this cohort, and the absence of alpha or paired-chain data limited detectable features. Linkage disequilibrium might explain the correlated functional status among segregating V segments, but an unknown experimental factor could not be ruled out. In an earlier analysis of roughly 500 of the donors, most TCR beta V segments appeared in productive rearrangements about 87% or about 30% of the time, broadly matching IMGT annotations. The 87-base-pair reads could not distinguish some IMGT-functional V segments, including TRBV6-2 and TRBV6-3, so those segments were excluded. According to a later genetic analysis, donors in an Asian-associated ancestry cluster had fewer N-insertions in productive TCRs than the roughly 670-donor mean. Because HLA typing was unavailable for some donors at each locus, only the typed subset was used in association tests. In a later analysis, HLA-associated TCR beta chains showed more clonal expansion and lower generation probabilities than non-associated chains that were equally common. The study listed approximately 150 TCR beta chains as associated with cytomegalovirus. A further reported finding was that TCR beta sequences accurately predicted the HLA-A and HLA-B alleles for most subjects in the first cohort. CMV serostatus was the only immune exposure information available for the cohort. A few of the identified cytomegalovirus-associated TCR beta chains were confirmed in vitro to be specific for cytomegalovirus antigens. Because counts were too low, roughly 17 rarely observed V segments, including chromosome 9 orphons, were left out of the earlier analysis of 587 of the donors. The authors suggested that the approach could potentially be generalized to other disease states and immunological phenotypes. In a later analysis, some 18,000 TCR beta sequences were associated with specific HLA alleles at a false discovery rate of 0.05. A group of highly shared sequence variants was considered likely to be a technical artifact of the sequencing pipeline. In a later analysis, most CMV-associated TCR beta chains were found to appear HLA-restricted, with HLA associations seemingly driven largely by CMV exposure. When HLA alleles, especially DR and DQ, strongly co-occurred, attributing TCR associations to individual alleles was difficult. V-gene and J-gene trimming of TCR beta chains was associated with a missense DCLRE1C variant in a later genetic analysis, and the association was replicated in an independent cohort. In a later analysis, TCR association rates were found to vary across HLA loci, with the most associated TCRs seen for DRB1 alleles and the fewest for HLA-C alleles.

In total, 600 or so healthy bone marrow donors made up the cohort. All cohort members were sampled while nominally healthy, although unrecorded immune exposures were likely present. The donor was CMV seropositive and belonged to the group of 250 to 350 seropositive cohort members. Every donor gave a peripheral blood sample, and the peripheral blood mononuclear cells from that sample were used for TCR beta sequencing. The Qiagen DNeasy Blood Extraction Kit was used to extract genomic DNA from the blood cell samples. The sample taken for sequencing was PBMCs. This receptor chain uses TRBV7-6 and TRBJ1-5, with a tentative D gene TRBD1 over 5 matching bases. This clonotype was obtained from a male donor in good health and CMV-seropositive. The DNA reads TGTGCCAGCAGCTTATCAGGGATCCATCAGCCCCAGCATTTT. Translated, this gives CASSLSGIHQPQHF.